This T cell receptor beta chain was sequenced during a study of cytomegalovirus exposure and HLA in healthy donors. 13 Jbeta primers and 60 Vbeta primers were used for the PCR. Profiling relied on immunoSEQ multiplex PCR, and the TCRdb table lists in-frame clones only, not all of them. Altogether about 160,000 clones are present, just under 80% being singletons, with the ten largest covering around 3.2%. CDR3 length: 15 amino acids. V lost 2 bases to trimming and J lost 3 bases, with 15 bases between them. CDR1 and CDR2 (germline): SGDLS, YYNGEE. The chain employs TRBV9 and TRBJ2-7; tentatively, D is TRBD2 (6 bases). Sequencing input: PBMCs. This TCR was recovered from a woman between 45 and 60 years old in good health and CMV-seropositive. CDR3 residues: CASSVPTTSDYEQYF. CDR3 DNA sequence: TGTGCCAGCAGCGTCCCCACGACTAGTGACTACGAGCAGTACTTC.